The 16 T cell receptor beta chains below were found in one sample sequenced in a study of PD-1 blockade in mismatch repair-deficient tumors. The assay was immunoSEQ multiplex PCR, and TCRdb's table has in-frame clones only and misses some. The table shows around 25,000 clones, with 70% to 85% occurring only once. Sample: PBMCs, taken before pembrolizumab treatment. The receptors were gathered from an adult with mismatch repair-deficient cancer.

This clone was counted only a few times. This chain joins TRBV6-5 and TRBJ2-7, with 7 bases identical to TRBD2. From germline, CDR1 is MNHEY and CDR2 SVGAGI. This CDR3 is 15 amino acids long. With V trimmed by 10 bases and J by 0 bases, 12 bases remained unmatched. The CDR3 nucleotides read TGTGCCACCCCCCTCCGGGCTAGCGGCTCCTACGAGCAGTACTTC. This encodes CATPLRASGSYEQYF.

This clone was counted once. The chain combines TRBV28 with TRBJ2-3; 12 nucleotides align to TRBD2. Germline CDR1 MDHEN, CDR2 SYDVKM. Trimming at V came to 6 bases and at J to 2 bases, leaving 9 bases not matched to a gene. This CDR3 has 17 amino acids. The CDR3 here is CASSPGLAGRFTDTQYF. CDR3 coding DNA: TGTGCCAGCAGCCCTGGACTAGCGGGGCGATTCACAGATACGCAGTATTTT. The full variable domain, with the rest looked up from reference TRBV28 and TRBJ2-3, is DVKVTQSSRYLVKRTGEKVFLECVQDMDHENMFWYRQDPGLGLRLIYFSYDVKMKEKGDIPEGYSVSREKKERFSLILESASTNQTSMYLCASSPGLAGRFTDTQYFGPGTRLTVL.

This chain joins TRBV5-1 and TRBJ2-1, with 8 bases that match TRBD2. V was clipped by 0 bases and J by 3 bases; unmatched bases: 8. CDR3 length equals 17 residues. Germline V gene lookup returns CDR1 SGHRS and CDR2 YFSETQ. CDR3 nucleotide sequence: TGCGCCAGCAGCTTGGCCCCGGGAGGGGCCGGCTACAATGAGCAGTTCTTC. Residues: CASSLAPGGAGYNEQFF. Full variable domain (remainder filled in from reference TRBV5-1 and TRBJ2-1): KAGVTQTPRYLIKTRGQQVTLSCSPISGHRSVSWYQQTPGQGLQFLFEYFSETQRNKGNFPGRFSGRQFSNSRSEMNVSTLELGDSALYLCASSLAPGGAGYNEQFFGPGTRLTVL.

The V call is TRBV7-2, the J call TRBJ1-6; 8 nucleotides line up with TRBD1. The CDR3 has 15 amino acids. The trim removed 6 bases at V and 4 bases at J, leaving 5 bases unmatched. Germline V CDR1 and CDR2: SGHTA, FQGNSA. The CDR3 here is CASRSGTGYNSPLHF. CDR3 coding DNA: TGTGCCAGCAGATCCGGGACAGGTTATAATTCACCCCTCCACTTT.

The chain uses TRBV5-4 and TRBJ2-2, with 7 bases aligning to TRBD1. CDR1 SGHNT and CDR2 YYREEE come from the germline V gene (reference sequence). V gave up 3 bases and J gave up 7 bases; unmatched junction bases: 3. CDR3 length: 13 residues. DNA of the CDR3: TGTGCCAGCAGCTACAGGGGTAACGGGGAGCTGTTTTTT. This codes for CASSYRGNGELFF.

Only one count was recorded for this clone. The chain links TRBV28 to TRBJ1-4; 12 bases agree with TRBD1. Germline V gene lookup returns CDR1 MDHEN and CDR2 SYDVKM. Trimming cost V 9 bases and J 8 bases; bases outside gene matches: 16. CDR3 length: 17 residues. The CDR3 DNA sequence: TGTGCCAGTTTCTCCGGGACAGGGGGCGCAGAGAACGAAAAACTGTTTTTT. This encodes CASFSGTGGAENEKLFF. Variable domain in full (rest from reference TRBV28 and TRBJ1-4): DVKVTQSSRYLVKRTGEKVFLECVQDMDHENMFWYRQDPGLGLRLIYFSYDVKMKEKGDIPEGYSVSREKKERFSLILESASTNQTSMYLCASFSGTGGAENEKLFFGSGTQLSVL.

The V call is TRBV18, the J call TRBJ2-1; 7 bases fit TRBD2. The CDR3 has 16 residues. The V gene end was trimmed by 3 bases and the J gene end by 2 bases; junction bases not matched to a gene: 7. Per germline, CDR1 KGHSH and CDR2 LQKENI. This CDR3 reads CASSPPSSGPYNEQFF. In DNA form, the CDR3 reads TGTGCCAGCTCACCTCCATCTAGCGGCCCCTACAATGAGCAGTTCTTC.

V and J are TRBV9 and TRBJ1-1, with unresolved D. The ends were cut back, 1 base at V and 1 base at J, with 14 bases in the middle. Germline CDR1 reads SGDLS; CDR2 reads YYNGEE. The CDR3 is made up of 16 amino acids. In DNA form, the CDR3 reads TGTGCCAGCAGCGTATTCGGTTCTCTTGGGAACACTGAAGCTTTCTTT. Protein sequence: CASSVFGSLGNTEAFF.

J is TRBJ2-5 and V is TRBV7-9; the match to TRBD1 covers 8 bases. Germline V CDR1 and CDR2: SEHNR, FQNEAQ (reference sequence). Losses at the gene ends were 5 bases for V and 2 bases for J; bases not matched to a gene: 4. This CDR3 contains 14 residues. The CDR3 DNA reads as TGTGCCAGCAGCACATACAGGGGGCAAGAGACCCAGTACTTC. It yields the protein CASSTYRGQETQYF.

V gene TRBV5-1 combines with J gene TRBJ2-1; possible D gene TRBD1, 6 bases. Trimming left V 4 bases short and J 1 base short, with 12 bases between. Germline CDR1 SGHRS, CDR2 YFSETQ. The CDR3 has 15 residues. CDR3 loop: CASSDDRFSYNEQFF. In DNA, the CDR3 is TGCGCCAGCAGCGACGACAGGTTTTCCTACAATGAGCAGTTCTTC.

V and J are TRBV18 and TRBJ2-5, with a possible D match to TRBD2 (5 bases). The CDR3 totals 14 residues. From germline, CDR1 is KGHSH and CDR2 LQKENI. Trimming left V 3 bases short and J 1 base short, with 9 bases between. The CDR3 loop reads CASSPLLAQETQYF. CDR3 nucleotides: TGTGCCAGCTCACCTCTCCTAGCCCAAGAGACCCAGTACTTC.

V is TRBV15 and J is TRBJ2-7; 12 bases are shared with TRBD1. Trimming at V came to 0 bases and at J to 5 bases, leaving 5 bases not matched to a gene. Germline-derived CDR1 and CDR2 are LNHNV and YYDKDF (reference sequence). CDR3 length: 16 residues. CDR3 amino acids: CATSRDGGTGGHEQYF. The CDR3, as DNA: TGTGCCACCAGCAGAGATGGGGGGACAGGGGGCCACGAGCAGTACTTC.

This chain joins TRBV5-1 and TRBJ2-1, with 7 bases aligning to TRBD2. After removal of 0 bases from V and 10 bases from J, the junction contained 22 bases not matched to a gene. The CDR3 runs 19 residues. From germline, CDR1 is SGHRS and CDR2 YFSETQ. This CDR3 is CASSLAGPTRLADAMEQFF. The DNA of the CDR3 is TGCGCCAGCAGCTTGGCCGGACCTACACGACTAGCCGACGCTATGGAGCAGTTCTTC. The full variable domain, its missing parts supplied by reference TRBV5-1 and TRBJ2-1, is KAGVTQTPRYLIKTRGQQVTLSCSPISGHRSVSWYQQTPGQGLQFLFEYFSETQRNKGNFPGRFSGRQFSNSRSEMNVSTLELGDSALYLCASSLAGPTRLADAMEQFFGPGTRLTVL.

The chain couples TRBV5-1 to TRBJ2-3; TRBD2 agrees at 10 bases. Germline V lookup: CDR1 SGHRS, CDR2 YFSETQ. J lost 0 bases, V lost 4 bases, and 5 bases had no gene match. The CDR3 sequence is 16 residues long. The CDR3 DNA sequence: TGCGCCAGCAGCAGAATAGCGGGAGGTAGCACAGATACGCAGTATTTT. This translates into CASSRIAGGSTDTQYF. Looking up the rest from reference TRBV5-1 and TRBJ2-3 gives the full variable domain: KAGVTQTPRYLIKTRGQQVTLSCSPISGHRSVSWYQQTPGQGLQFLFEYFSETQRNKGNFPGRFSGRQFSNSRSEMNVSTLELGDSALYLCASSRIAGGSTDTQYFGPGTRLTVL.

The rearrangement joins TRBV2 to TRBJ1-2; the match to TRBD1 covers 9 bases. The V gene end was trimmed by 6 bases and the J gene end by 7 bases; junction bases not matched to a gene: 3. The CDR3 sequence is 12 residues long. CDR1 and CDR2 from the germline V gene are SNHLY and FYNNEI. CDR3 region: CASRRTGAGYTF. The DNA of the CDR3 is TGTGCCAGCAGAAGGACAGGGGCTGGCTACACCTTC.

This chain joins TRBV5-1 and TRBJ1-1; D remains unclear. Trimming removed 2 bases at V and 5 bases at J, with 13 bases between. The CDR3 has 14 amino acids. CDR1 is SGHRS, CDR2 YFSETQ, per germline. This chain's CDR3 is CASSFNEDVTEAFF. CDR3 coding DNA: TGCGCCAGCAGCTTTAATGAGGATGTTACTGAAGCTTTCTTT.